This record looks at one TCR beta chain sequence and its context. A much larger clonotype is one base distant, so this may be a read error. As to time point: newly diagnosed GD, antithyroid drugs for less than 3 months. The authors made the TCR library using RNA they extracted from PBMCs. This sample stems from a study of regulatory T cells in long-lasting Graves disease. CDR3-region Arm-PCR and iRepertoire HTBI primers produced the TCR beta libraries. In the original analysis: Segment identification across samples yielded about 60 TRBV and roughly 15 TRBJ segments. TCRdb re-derived calls from the multiplex PCR reads in MiXCR, one entry per CDR3 protein. These V and J calls rely on TCRdb rather than the paper's analysis. The sample has roughly 440,000 distinct CDR3 sequences, 16% seen once. V gave up 2 bases and J gave up 7 bases; unmatched junction bases: 9. CDR1 is DFQATT and CDR2 is SNEGSKA in the germline V gene (reference sequence). The CDR3 has 14 amino acids.

The same specimen was also included in a second study, on T cells in Graves' hyperthyroidism and ophthalmopathy. That study reports: Stable hyperthyroidism was told apart from ophthalmopathy by a model built on 13 V-J features.

The clonotype was recovered from a woman under 30 with Graves disease. The material sequenced was peripheral blood mononuclear cells (PBMCs), taken at new diagnosis, from a patient treated with antithyroid drugs. The genes are TRBV20-1 and TRBJ2-7, with 9 bases lining up with TRBD2. The CDR3 spells CSARRLAGYNEQYF. The CDR3 DNA reads as TGCAGTGCTAGAAGGCTAGCGGGGTACAATGAGCAGTACTTC.